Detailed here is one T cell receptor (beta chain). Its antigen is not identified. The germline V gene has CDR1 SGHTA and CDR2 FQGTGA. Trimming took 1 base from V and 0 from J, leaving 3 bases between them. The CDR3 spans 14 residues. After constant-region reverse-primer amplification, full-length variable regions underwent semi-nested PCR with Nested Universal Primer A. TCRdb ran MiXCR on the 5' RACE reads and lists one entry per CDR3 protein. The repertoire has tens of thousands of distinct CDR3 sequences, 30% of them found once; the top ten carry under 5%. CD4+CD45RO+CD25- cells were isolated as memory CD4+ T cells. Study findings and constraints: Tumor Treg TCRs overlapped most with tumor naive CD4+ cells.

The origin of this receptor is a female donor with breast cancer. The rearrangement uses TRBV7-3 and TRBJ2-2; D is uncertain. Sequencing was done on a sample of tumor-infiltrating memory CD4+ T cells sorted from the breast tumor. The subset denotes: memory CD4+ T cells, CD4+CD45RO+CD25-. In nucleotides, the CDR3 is TGTGCCAGCAGCTTAATGTCGAACACCGGGGAGCTGTTTTTT. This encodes CASSLMSNTGELFF.